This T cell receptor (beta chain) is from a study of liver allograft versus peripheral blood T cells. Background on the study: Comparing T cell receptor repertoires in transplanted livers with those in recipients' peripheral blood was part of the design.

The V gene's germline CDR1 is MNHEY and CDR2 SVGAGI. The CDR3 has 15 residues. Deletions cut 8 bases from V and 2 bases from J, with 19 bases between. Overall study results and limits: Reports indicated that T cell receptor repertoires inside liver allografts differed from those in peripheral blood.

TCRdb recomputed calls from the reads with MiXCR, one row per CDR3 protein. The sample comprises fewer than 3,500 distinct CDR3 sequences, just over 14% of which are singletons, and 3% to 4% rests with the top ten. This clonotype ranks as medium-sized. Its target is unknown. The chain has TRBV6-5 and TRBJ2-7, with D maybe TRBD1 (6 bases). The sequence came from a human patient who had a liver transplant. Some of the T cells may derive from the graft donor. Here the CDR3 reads CASAVGDTRTYEQYF. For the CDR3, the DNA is TGTGCCAGCGCCGTTGGGGACACCCGAACCTACGAGCAGTACTTC.